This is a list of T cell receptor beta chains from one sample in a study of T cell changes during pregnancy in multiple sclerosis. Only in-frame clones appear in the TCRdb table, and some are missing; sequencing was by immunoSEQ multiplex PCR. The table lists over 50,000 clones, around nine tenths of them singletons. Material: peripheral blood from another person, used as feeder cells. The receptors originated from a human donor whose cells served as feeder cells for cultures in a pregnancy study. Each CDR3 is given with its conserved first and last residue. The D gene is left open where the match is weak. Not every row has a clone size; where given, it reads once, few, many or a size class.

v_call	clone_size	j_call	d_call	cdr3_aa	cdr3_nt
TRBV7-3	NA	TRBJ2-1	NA	CASSLVGEVYNEQFF	TGTGCCAGCAGCTTAGTCGGGGAGGTCTACAATGAGCAGTTCTTC
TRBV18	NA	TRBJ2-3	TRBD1	CASSQDRSTDTQYF	TGTGCCAGCTCACAGGACAGGTCTACAGATACGCAGTATTTT
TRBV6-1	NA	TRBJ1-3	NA	CASSSWGESGNTIYF	TGTGCCAGCAGCTCATGGGGTGAATCTGGAAACACCATATATTTT
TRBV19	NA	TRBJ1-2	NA	CASNENHYGYTF	TGTGCCAGTAATGAAAACCACTATGGCTACACCTTC
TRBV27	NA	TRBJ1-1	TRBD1	CASRDRGMARLREAFF	TGTGCCAGTAGGGACAGGGGGATGGCCCGACTTAGGGAAGCTTTCTTT
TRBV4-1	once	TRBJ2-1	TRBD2	CASSQGNSGGAHNEQFF	TGCGCCAGCAGCCAGGGAAATAGCGGGGGGGCCCACAATGAGCAGTTCTTC
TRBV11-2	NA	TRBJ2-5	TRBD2	CASSLTGTSQETQYF	TGTGCCAGCAGCCTCACCGGGACTAGTCAAGAGACCCAGTACTTC
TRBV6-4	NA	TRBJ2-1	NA	CASSANSYNEQFF	TGTGCCAGCAGTGCCAACAGTTACAATGAGCAGTTCTTC
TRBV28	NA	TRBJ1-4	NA	CAGRGGNEKLFF	TGTGCCGGCCGCGGGGGGAATGAAAAACTGTTTTTT
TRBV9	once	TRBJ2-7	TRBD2	CASSASGGPDYEQYF	TGTGCCAGCAGCGCCAGCGGGGGGCCCGACTACGAGCAGTACTTC
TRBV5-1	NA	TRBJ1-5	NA	CASSLQGGANQPQHF	TGCGCCAGCAGCCTGCAGGGAGGGGCCAATCAGCCCCAGCATTTT
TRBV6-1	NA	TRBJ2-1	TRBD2	CASSDLGLASYNEQFF	TGTGCCAGCAGTGACTTAGGACTAGCCTCCTACAATGAGCAGTTCTTC
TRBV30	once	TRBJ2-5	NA	CAGGSSETQYF	TGTGCCGGAGGCTCGTCGGAGACCCAGTACTTC
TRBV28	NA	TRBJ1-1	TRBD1	CASSGGTGFEAFF	TGTGCCAGCAGTGGAGGGACAGGGTTTGAAGCTTTCTTT
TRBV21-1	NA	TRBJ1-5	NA	CASSSGTGAKNSNQPQHF	TGTGCCAGCAGCTCCGGGACAGGGGCGAAAAATAGCAATCAGCCCCAGCATTTT
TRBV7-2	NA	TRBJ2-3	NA	CASSTYTDTQYF	TGTGCCAGCAGCACCTACACAGATACGCAGTATTTT
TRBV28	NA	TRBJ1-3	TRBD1	CASSLLKTGQGPGNTIYF	TGTGCCAGCAGTCTCCTCAAGACGGGACAGGGTCCTGGAAACACCATATATTTT
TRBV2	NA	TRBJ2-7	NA	CASSDPPLYEQYF	TGTGCCAGCAGTGATCCCCCCCTTTACGAGCAGTACTTC
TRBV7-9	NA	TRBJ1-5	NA	CASSTDINQPQHF	TGTGCCAGCAGCACAGACATCAATCAGCCCCAGCATTTT
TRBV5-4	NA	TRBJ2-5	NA	CASSLVGTKETQYF	TGTGCCAGCAGCTTGGTGGGGACCAAAGAGACCCAGTACTTC
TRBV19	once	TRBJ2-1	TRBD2	CASRSILAGVNEQFF	TGTGCCAGTAGATCAATACTAGCGGGAGTGAATGAGCAGTTCTTC
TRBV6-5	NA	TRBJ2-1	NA	CASSSPVGQFF	TGTGCCAGCAGTTCCCCGGTCGGGCAGTTCTTC
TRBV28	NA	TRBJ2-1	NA	CASRPAGAGNEQFF	TGTGCCAGCAGGCCCGCGGGGGCCGGTAATGAGCAGTTCTTC
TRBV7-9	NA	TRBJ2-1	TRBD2	CASSSGLAANEQFF	TGTGCCAGCAGCTCGGGACTAGCGGCAAATGAGCAGTTCTTC
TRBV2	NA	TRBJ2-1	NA	CASSEGAGQPYNEQFF	TGTGCCAGCAGTGAAGGGGCGGGACAGCCTTACAATGAGCAGTTCTTC